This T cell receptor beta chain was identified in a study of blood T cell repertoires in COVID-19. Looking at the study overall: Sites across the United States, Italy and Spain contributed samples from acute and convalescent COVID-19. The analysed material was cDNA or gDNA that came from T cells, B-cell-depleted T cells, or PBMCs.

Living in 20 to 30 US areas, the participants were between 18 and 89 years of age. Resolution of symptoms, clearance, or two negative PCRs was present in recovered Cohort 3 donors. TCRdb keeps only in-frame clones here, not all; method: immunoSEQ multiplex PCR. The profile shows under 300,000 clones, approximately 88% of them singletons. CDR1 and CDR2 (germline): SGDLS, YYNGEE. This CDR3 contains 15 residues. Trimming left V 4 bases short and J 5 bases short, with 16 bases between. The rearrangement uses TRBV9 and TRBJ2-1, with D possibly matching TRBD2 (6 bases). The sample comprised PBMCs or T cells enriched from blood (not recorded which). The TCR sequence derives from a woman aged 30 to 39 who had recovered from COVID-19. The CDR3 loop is CASSPQRRADNEQFF. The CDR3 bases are TGTGCCAGCAGCCCACAGAGGAGGGCAGACAATGAGCAGTTCTTC. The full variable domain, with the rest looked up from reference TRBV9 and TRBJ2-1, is DSGVTQTPKHLITATGQRVTLRCSPRSGDLSVYWYQQSLDQGLQFLIQYYNGEERAKGNILERFSAQQFPDLHSELNLSSLELGDSALYFCASSPQRRADNEQFFGPGTRLTVL.